This T cell receptor (beta chain) derives from a study of T cells after yellow fever vaccination. Study-level background: SMART-Seq v4 Ultra Low Input served to prepare low-cell-number fractions.

CDR1 SEHNR and CDR2 FQNEAQ come from the germline V gene (reference sequence). Between the trimmed V and J ends, which lost 5 bases and 2 bases, there was a span of 14 bases. This CDR3 spans 15 amino acids. MiXCR, run by TCRdb on the 5' RACE reads, gives a single entry per CDR3 protein. The sample shows some 500,000 distinct CDR3 sequences, around an eighth of them seen only once. Study-level findings and limits: In post-booster samples, most primary-vaccination clones reappeared (approximately 96% CD4, roughly 90% CD8).

Points on this clonotype: Its antigen remains unknown.

Source: PBMCs, taken on the day of the yellow fever booster vaccination. The V and J genes are TRBV7-9 and TRBJ2-3; D may correspond to TRBD1 or TRBD2 (5 bases each). The clonotype comes from a man under 40 who received the YFV17D yellow fever vaccine. The CDR3 here is CASSPDWGYTDTQYF. For the CDR3, the DNA is TGTGCCAGCAGCCCGGACTGGGGGTACACAGATACGCAGTATTTT.